This T cell receptor beta chain was documented in a study of shared clonotypes between healthy human individuals. Turning to the study itself: In total, the donors were a couple of women and a few men aged 18 to 49. Study results and limitations: In the sorted subsets, rarefaction showed sequencing was incomplete despite large depth.

About this clone itself: As yet, its antigen is unknown.

Trimming shortened V by 5 bases and J by 2 bases, and 9 bases separated the two germline ends. CDR1 LNHDA and CDR2 SQIVND come from the germline V gene (reference sequence). The CDR3 loop spans 13 amino acids. Assay used: immunoSEQ multiplex PCR; TCRdb lists only in-frame clones, some missing. The sample yields approximately 1.4 million clones, roughly 98% seen once. Specimen: naive CD4+ T cells sorted from blood. Subset: CD45RA+ positively selected. This TCR was recovered from a man aged 25 to 45 in good health. This chain uses TRBV19 with TRBJ1-2, with unresolved D. The CDR3 reads CASSSYANYGYTF. The CDR3 DNA follows: TGTGCCAGTAGTTCTTATGCGAACTATGGCTACACCTTC.